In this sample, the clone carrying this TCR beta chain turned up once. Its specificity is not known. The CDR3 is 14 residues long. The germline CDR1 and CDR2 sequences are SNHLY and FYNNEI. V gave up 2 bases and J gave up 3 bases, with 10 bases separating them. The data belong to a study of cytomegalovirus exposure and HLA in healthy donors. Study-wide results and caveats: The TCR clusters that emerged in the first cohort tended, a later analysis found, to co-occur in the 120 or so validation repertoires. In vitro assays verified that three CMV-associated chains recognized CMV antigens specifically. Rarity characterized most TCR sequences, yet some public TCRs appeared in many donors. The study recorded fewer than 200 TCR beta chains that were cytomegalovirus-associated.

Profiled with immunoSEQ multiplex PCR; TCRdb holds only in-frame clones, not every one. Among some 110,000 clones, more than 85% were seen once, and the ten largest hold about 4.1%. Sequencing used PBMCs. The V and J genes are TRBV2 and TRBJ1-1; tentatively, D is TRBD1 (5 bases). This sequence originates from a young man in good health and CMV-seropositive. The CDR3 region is CASSEQGADTEAFF. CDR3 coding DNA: TGTGCCAGCAGTGAACAGGGTGCGGACACTGAAGCTTTCTTT.